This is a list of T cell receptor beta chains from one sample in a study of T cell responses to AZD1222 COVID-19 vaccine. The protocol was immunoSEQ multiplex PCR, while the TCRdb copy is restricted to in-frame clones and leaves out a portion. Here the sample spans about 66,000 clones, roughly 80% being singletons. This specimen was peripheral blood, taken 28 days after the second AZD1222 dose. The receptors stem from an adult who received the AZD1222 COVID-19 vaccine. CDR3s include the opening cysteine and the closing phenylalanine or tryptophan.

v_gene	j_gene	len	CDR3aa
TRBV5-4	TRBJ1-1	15	CASSLDNPGRTEAFF
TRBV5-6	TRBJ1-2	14	CASSGGRADYGYTF
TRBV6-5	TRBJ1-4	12	CASGQGGEKLFF
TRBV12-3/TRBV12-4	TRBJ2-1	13	CASSLAVNNEQFF
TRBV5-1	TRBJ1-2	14	CASSLGQAHYGYTF
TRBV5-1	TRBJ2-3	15	CASRAASRVADTQYF
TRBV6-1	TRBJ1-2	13	CASSDQGKYGYTF
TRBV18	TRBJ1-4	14	CASSPVTGDEKLFF
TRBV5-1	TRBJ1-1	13	CASSQQGDTEAFF
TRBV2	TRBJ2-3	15	CASSELAGITDTQYF
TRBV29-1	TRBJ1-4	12	CSVSGDGEKLFF
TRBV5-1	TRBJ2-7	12	CASSPTGGEQYF
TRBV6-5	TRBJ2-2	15	CATERGERYTGELFF
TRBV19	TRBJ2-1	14	CASGPGTGAVEQFF
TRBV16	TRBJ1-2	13	CASSQTGGSGYTF
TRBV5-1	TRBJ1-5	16	CASSPWGGAGDQPQHF
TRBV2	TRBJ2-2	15	CASRHRGRDTGELFF
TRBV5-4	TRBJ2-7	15	CASSLGTSGTYEQYF
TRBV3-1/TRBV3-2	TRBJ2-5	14	CASSQGTGSQAQYF
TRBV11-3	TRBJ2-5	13	CASSPGGSETQYF
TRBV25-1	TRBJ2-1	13	CASSEGVYNEQFF
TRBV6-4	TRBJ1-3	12	CALRRGGNTIYF
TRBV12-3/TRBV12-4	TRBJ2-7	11	CASSLGFEQYF
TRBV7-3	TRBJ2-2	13	CASSSWGAGELFF
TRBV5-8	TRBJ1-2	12	CASSLADREVTF
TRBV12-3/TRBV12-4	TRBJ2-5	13	CASGEGSRETQYF
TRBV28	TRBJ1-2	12	CASSFGNYGYTF
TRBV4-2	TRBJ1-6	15	CASSQDRTGNSPLHF
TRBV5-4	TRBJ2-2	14	CASSVDPNTGELFF
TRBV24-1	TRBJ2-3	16	CATSVRVGPSTDTQYF
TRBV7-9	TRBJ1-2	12	CASSQRGFSDTF
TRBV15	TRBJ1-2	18	CATSRGGWLVRGVYGYTF
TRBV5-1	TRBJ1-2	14	CASSADLMNYGYTF
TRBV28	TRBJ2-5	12	CASSSRVETQYF
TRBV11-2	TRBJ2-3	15	CASSPAGARTDTQYF
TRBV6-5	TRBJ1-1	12	CASSHPHTEAFF
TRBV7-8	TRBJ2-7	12	CASSVLNYEQYF
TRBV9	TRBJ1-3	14	CASSVAGSGNTIYF
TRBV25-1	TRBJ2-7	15	CASSELTGLSYEQYF
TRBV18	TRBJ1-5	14	CASSPPQGDQPQHF
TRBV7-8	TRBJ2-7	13	CASSLVSGVEQYF
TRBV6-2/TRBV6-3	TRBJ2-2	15	CASSWTGGATGELFF
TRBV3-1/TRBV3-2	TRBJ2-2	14	CASSREPNTGELFF
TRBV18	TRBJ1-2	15	CASSLSTESNYGYTF
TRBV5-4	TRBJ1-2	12	CASSLAGNGYTF
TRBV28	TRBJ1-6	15	CASSSGGRADSPLHF
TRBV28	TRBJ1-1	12	CASNWEGGRAFF
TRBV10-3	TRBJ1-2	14	CAISAGLGDDGYTF
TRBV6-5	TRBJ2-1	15	CASSLTSGGYNEQFF
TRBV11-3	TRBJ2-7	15	CASSLWDGDSYEQYF
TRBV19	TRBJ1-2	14	CASSPGQGHYGYTF
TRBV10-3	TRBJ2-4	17	CAISAERGGQAKNIQYF
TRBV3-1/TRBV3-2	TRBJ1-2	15	CASSQDGRQGTGYTF
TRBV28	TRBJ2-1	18	CASSAIVGGQGSYNEQFF